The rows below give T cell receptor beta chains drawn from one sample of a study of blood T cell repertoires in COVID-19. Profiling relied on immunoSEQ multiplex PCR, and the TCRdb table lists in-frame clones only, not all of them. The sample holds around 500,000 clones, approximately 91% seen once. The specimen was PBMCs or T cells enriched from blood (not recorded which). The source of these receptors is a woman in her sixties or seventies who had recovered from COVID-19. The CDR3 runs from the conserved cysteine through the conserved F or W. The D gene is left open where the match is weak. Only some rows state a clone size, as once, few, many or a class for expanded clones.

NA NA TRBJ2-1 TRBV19 CASSIVGAPYNEQFF TGTGCCAGTAGTATAGTAGGGGCTCCCTACAATGAGCAGTTCTTC
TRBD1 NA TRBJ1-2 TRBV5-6 CASSLTGVPRYGYTF TGTGCCAGCAGCTTGACAGGGGTCCCCCGGTATGGCTACACCTTC
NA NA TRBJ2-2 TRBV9 CASSVSTERELFF TGTGCCAGCAGCGTTTCTACCGAGCGGGAGCTGTTTTTT
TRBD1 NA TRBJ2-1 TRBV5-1 CASSLRQGGYNEQFF TGCGCCAGCAGCCTTAGACAGGGGGGCTACAATGAGCAGTTCTTC
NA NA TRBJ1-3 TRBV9 CASSVGGHGTGNTIYF TGTGCCAGCAGCGTAGGGGGCCACGGTACGGGAAACACCATATATTTT
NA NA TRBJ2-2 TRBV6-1 CASIELAPTGELFF TGTGCCAGCATTGAACTAGCTCCCACCGGGGAGCTGTTTTTT
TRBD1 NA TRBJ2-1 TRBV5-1 CASSLPPWTGHLRLEDEQFF TGCGCCAGCAGCTTGCCTCCCTGGACAGGGCATCTTAGGTTGGAGGATGAGCAGTTCTTC
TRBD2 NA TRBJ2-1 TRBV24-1 CATSDPGGSSYNEQFF TGTGCCACCAGTGATCCGGGGGGGAGCTCCTACAATGAGCAGTTCTTC
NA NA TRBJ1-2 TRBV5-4 CASSLGREDYGYTF TGTGCCAGCAGCTTGGGTCGGGAGGACTATGGCTACACCTTC
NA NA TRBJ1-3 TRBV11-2 CASRVAGASGNTIYF TGTGCCAGCAGGGTAGCAGGGGCCTCTGGAAACACCATATATTTT
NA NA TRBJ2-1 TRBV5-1 CASAPGGRYNEQFF TGCGCCAGCGCCCCCGGGGGTAGGTACAATGAGCAGTTCTTC
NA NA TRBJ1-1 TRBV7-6 CASSPGRGGTEAFF TGTGCCAGCAGCCCAGGCAGGGGTGGCACTGAAGCTTTCTTT
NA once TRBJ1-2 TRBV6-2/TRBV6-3 CASSYPKGQNYGYTF TGTGCCAGCAGTTACCCAAAAGGACAGAACTATGGCTACACCTTC
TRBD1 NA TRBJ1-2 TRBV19 CASGQGDSYGYTF TGTGCCAGTGGACAGGGGGATAGCTATGGCTACACCTTC
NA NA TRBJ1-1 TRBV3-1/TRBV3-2 CASSLLGGTEAFF TGTGCCAGCAGCCTTCTCGGAGGCACTGAAGCTTTCTTT
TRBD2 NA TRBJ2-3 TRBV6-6 CASSRLAGSSTDTQYF TGTGCCAGCAGTCGACTAGCGGGGTCTAGCACAGATACGCAGTATTTT
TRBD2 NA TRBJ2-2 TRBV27 CASSSTSGGTGELFF TGTGCCAGCAGTTCGACTAGCGGGGGAACCGGGGAGCTGTTTTTT
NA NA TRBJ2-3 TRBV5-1 CASSLGASTDTQYF TGCGCCAGCAGCTTGGGGGCTAGCACAGATACGCAGTATTTT